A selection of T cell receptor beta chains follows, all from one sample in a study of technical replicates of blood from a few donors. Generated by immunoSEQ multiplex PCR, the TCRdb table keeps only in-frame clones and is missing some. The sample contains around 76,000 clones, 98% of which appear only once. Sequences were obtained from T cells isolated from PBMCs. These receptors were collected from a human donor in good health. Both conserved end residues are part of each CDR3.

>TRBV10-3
CAINGPIAGGPGLETQYF
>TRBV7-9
CASLHPQREPDGELFF
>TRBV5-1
CASRPTGASGRAYDEQFF
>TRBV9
CASSGQGATNEKLFF
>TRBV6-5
CASRFNLNRNTEAFF
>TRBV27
CASPDRASTEAFF
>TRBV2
CASSGTDINYGYTF
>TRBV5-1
CASKYGSSDRGYF
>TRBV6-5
CASSQGGELFF
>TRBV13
CASSPGTSGRAQETQYF
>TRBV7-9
CASSFSQGITEAFF
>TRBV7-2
CASSPYAGSYEQYF
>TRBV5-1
CASSLDRGYGYTF
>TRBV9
CASSAAGTVSYEQYF
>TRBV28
CASSLELGAFF
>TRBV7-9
CASSSERLEQYF
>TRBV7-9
CASSAPGTQYF
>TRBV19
CASKPGQNTDEQYF
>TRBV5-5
CASSFARGDQPQHF
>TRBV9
CASSTTTGVNTEAFF
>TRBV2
CASRDDGAGSYEQYF
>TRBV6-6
CASRQGPYNEQFF
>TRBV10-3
CAIRGTGGTETQYF
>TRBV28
CASKIAGVQETQYF
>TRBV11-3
CASSLVRGASGELFF
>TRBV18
CASSPPAQGVSGYTF
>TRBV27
CASRETGVSYGYTF
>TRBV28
CASSLPSGITYNEQFF
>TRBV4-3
CASSQARREGTGELFF
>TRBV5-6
CASSRHTGVVTGANVLTF
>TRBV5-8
CASSLGAYNQPQHF
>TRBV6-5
CASSRGQGGEKLFF
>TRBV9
CASSVEGGEQYF
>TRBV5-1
CASSLAGSTTNEKLFF
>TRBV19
CASTTSGREEQYF
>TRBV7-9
CASSLALNGTGRVDF
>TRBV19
CASSPEPSYEQYF
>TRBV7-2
CASSFGTDTDTQYF
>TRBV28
CASSFPGFYGYTF
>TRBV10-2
CASSEVVSEAFF
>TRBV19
CASSPPRGEVLFF
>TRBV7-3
CASSSRTFFWDRGTDTQYF
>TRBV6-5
CASSYSTGERNYGYTF
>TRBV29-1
CSGRTSINEQFF
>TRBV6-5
CASSYSTGYEQYF
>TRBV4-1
CASSQAGIDEQFF